This T cell receptor beta chain derives from a study of shared clonotypes between healthy human individuals. Genomic DNA of every subset was divided equally among multiple immunoSEQ plates. This table comes from immunoSEQ multiplex PCR, and its TCRdb copy is limited to in-frame clones, with some not included. The sample has some 2,400,000 clones, roughly 95% seen once. This sequence was found in a man between 18 and 35 years old in good health. The sequenced sample consisted of naive CD4+ T cells sorted from blood. As for subset: CD45RA+ positively selected.

The CDR3 sequence is CASSVSGLWTSYEQYF. The CDR3 nucleotides read TGTGCCAGCAGCGTATCAGGGCTGTGGACGTCCTACGAGCAGTACTTC. V usage is TRBV9 and J usage is TRBJ2-7; the D gene is possibly TRBD1 (5 bases). Germline CDR1 reads SGDLS; CDR2 reads YYNGEE. Trimming took 1 base from V and 1 from J, leaving 15 bases between them. The CDR3 runs 16 residues.